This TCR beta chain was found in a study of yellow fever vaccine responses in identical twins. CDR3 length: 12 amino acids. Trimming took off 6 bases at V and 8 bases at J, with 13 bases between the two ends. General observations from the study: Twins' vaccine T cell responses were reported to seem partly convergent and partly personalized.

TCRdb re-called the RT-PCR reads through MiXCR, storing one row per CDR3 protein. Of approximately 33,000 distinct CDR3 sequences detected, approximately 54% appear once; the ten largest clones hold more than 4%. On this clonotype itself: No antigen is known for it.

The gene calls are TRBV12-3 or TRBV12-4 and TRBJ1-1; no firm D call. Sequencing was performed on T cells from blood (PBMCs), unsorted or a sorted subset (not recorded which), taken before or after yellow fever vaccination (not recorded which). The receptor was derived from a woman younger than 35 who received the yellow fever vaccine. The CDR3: CASSPQRIEAFF. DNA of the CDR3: TGTGCCAGCAGCCCCCAGAGGATAGAAGCTTTCTTT.